The sequence of this TCR beta chain was determined in a study of T cell changes during pregnancy in multiple sclerosis. Trimming cost V 5 bases and J 8 bases; bases outside gene matches: 11. The CDR3 has 15 amino acids. CDR1 and CDR2 (germline): SGHVS, FNYEAQ. Produced via immunoSEQ multiplex PCR; TCRdb's table is partial and in-frame only. Of around 30,000 clones listed, around 87% are singletons. This sequence joins TRBV7-6 and TRBJ2-1, with TRBD2 identical over 8 bases. Sample: CD4+ T cells from peripheral blood mononuclear cells, taken in the third trimester of pregnancy. The receptor was derived from a female donor in good health, enrolled as a control in a pregnancy study. The CDR3 DNA reads TGTGCCAGCAGCCAAGGGACTAGAGCGTTCGATGAGCAGTTCTTC. It is translated as CASSQGTRAFDEQFF. The full variable domain, rest sourced from reference TRBV7-6 and TRBJ2-1, is GAGVSQSPRYKVTKRGQDVALRCDPISGHVSLYWYRQALGQGPEFLTYFNYEAQQDKSGLPNDRFSAERPEGSISTLTIQRTEQRDSAMYRCASSQGTRAFDEQFFGPGTRLTVL.